This T cell receptor (beta chain) came from a study of blood T cell repertoires in COVID-19. Looking at the study overall: There were acute and convalescent COVID-19 samples, and they came from the United States, Italy and Spain. PBMCs, B-cell-depleted T cells, or T cells provided the cDNA or gDNA that made up the material.

In the original workflow: Reference gene primer amplification yielded estimated nucleated cell counts. Clones were read by immunoSEQ multiplex PCR, and TCRdb kept only the in-frame ones, dropping some. V, J and clone size derive from that table, while D and trimming were established from the DNA sequence. This table has roughly 100,000 clones, around nine tenths appearing once. This CDR3 has 15 amino acids. V was shortened by 4 bases and J by 7 bases, with 16 bases between the two germline ends. CDR1 is LGHDT and CDR2 is YNNKEL in the germline V gene (reference sequence). This chain uses TRBV3-1 (or the pseudogene TRBV3-2) with TRBJ2-2; D perhaps matches TRBD1 (6 bases). The sequenced sample consisted of peripheral blood. The TCR was taken from a man aged 45-65 years in a cohort sampled during active COVID-19. DNA of the CDR3: TGTGCCAGCAGCCCGGAGTGGGGGCCGGGCGGGGAGCTGTTTTTT. Amino acid sequence: CASSPEWGPGGELFF.